The 30 T cell receptor beta chains below all came from one sample that was sequenced in a study of blood T cell repertoires in COVID-19. Measured with immunoSEQ multiplex PCR; TCRdb has only the in-frame clones, and not every one. This table holds roughly 140,000 clones, 80% found once. The source material was peripheral blood. The origin of the receptors is a man aged 60-69 years with active or convalescent COVID-19.

The gene calls are TRBV5-5 and TRBJ1-1; tentative D call: TRBD1 (5 bases). Trimming took 2 bases from V and 6 from J, leaving 20 bases between them. Per germline, CDR1 SGHKS and CDR2 YYEKEE (reference sequence). CDR3 length equals 16 residues. The CDR3 sequence: CASSFRGSQGMAEAFF. CDR3 bases: TGTGCCAGCAGCTTCCGAGGAAGTCAGGGAATGGCTGAAGCTTTCTTT.

The chain is built from TRBV27 and TRBJ1-6; weak D call: TRBD1 (6 bases). Trimming took off 1 base at V and 10 bases at J, with 11 bases between the two ends. Germline-derived CDR1 and CDR2 are MNHEY and SMNVEV (reference sequence). CDR3 length: 14 residues. Here the CDR3 reads CASSLWITGSPLHF. The CDR3 coding sequence is TGTGCCAGCAGTTTATGGATAACAGGGTCACCCCTCCACTTT.

The chain is built from TRBV5-4 and TRBJ2-1; TRBD2 agrees at 10 bases. J gave up 0 bases and V 4 bases, and 13 bases lay outside the gene matches. The CDR3 runs 19 residues. The germline V gene has CDR1 SGHNT and CDR2 YYREEE (reference sequence). CDR3 amino acids: CASSRPPPSGSLSYNEQFF. CDR3 in DNA: TGTGCCAGCAGCCGCCCCCCCCCTAGCGGGAGCCTCTCCTACAATGAGCAGTTCTTC.

This rearrangement joins TRBV7-2 to TRBJ2-7, with 7 nucleotides matching TRBD1. CDR1 SGHTA and CDR2 FQGNSA come from the germline V gene. The CDR3 consists of 14 residues. The trim removed 6 bases at V and 1 base at J, leaving 6 bases unmatched. CDR3 coding DNA: TGTGCCAGCAGATTGAACAGGGGTTCCTACGAGCAGTACTTC. Its protein product is CASRLNRGSYEQYF.

The V and J genes are TRBV30 and TRBJ2-2; 10 positions agree with TRBD2. J gave up 3 bases and V 4 bases, and 5 bases lay outside the gene matches. This CDR3 spans 15 amino acids. Per germline, CDR1 GTSNPN and CDR2 SVGIG (reference sequence). CDR3 residues: CAWKSTSGYTGELFF. CDR3 DNA: TGTGCCTGGAAGTCGACTAGCGGGTACACCGGGGAGCTGTTTTTT.

The rearrangement uses TRBV18 and TRBJ2-7; 14 bases are shared with TRBD2. Germline trimming cut 3 bases from V and 3 bases from J; bases unmatched to any gene: 4. CDR1 is KGHSH and CDR2 is LQKENI in the germline V gene. The CDR3 runs 16 residues. The CDR3 DNA sequence: TGTGCCAGCTCACCCTACGGGACTAGCGGGAGCTACGAGCAGTACTTC. Its translation: CASSPYGTSGSYEQYF.

The chain employs TRBV3-1 (or the pseudogene TRBV3-2) and TRBJ1-2, with D possibly matching TRBD1 (6 bases). The CDR3 loop spans 15 amino acids. In germline, CDR1 is LGHDT, CDR2 YNNKEL (reference sequence). Deletions cut 7 bases from V and 4 bases from J, with 19 bases between. CDR3 bases: TGTGCCAGCAACCCCCGGCGGGGGCGCTTCTATGGCTACACCTTC. It yields the protein CASNPRRGRFYGYTF.

V is TRBV19 and J is TRBJ2-1; 7 bases fit TRBD2. The CDR3 runs to 14 residues. Germline V gives CDR1 LNHDA, CDR2 SQIVND (reference sequence). Trimming took 4 bases from V and 5 from J; bases not matched to a gene: 5. The CDR3 sequence: CASSSGRDNNEQFF. The CDR3 DNA sequence: TGTGCCAGTAGTAGCGGGAGAGATAACAATGAGCAGTTCTTC.

V usage is TRBV27 and J usage is TRBJ1-4, with D possibly TRBD1 on 5 matching bases. V shed 6 bases and J shed 10 bases, with 24 bases lying between them. This CDR3 is built from 16 residues. In germline, CDR1 is MNHEY, CDR2 SMNVEV (reference sequence). In DNA form, the CDR3 reads TGTGCCAGCAGCCTTTTGATTGCAGGGCCCGGGGGAAAACTGTTTTTT. It translates to CASSLLIAGPGGKLFF.

The rearrangement uses TRBV7-2 and TRBJ1-3, with 7 positions matching TRBD1. The V gene end was trimmed by 6 bases and the J gene end by 0 bases; junction bases not matched to a gene: 5. The CDR3 is 15 amino acids. From germline, CDR1 is SGHTA and CDR2 FQGNSA. The CDR3 region has the DNA TGTGCCAGCAGTACTTGGACAGGCTCTGGAAACACCATATATTTT. It yields the protein CASSTWTGSGNTIYF.

This clone occurred many times. The chain combines TRBV24-1 with TRBJ2-1, with 11 bases fitting TRBD1. J lost 9 bases, V lost 0 bases, and 3 bases had no gene match. The germline V gene has CDR1 KGHDR and CDR2 SFDVKD. This CDR3 is built from 15 residues. DNA for the CDR3: TGTGCCACCAGTGATTTGGGACAGGGGGCTGGTGAGCAGTTCTTC. As protein: CATSDLGQGAGEQFF.

The V and J genes are TRBV15 and TRBJ2-2; 7 nucleotides match TRBD1. With V trimmed by 4 bases and J by 0 bases, 2 bases remained unmatched. Germline V gene data show CDR1 as LNHNV and CDR2 as YYDKDF (reference sequence). CDR3 length equals 15 residues. CDR3 protein: CATSTGTANTGELFF. Here the CDR3 DNA reads TGTGCCACCAGCACCGGGACAGCGAACACCGGGGAGCTGTTTTTT.

The CDR3 loop is CASSTQNRVAAFF. The CDR3 nucleotides are TGTGCCAGCAGCACGCAAAACCGGGTCGCAGCTTTCTTT. The chain combines TRBV7-2 with TRBJ1-1; no clear D. The CDR3 runs to 13 residues. The ends were cut back, 5 bases at V and 10 bases at J, with 17 bases in the middle. The germline gives CDR1 SGHTA, CDR2 FQGNSA.

The chain combines TRBV6-6 with TRBJ2-7; D might be TRBD2 (7 bases). Trimming stripped 5 bases from V and 3 bases from J, with 17 bases between. The CDR3 is 15 amino acids. Germline-derived CDR1 and CDR2 are MNHNY and SVGAGI (reference sequence). CDR3 region: CASSRGGGTNYEQYF. The CDR3 DNA follows: TGTGCCAGCAGTCGAGGAGGGGGGACTAACTACGAGCAGTACTTC.

The rearrangement uses TRBV7-9 and TRBJ1-2; possible D gene TRBD1, 5 bases. In germline, CDR1 is SEHNR, CDR2 FQNEAQ (reference sequence). The V end lost 5 bases, the J end lost 5 bases, and 12 bases lay between the germline ends. The CDR3 loop spans 13 amino acids. The CDR3 DNA sequence: TGTGCCAGCAGCCTGGGCGGGGGGTATGGCTACACCTTC. This encodes CASSLGGGYGYTF. Looking up the rest from reference TRBV7-9 and TRBJ1-2 gives the full variable domain: DTGVSQNPRHKITKRGQNVTFRCDPISEHNRLYWYRQTLGQGPEFLTYFQNEAQLEKSRLLSDRFSAERPKGSFSTLEIQRTEQGDSAMYLCASSLGGGYGYTFGSGTRLTVV.

The DNA for the CDR3 is TGTGCCAGCAGTTTAGGAGAGACCCAGAATGGCTACACCTTC. It codes for CASSLGETQNGYTF. This rearrangement joins TRBV27 to TRBJ1-2; D is unresolved. V was pared by 2 bases and J by 6 bases, with 13 bases between. The CDR3 has 14 amino acids. The germline CDR1 and CDR2 sequences are MNHEY and SMNVEV (reference sequence).

This clone was picked up a small number of times. V and J are TRBV6-6 and TRBJ1-4; possibly TRBD1 for D (5 bases). V lost 6 bases and J lost 8, with 19 bases in between. Germline lookup yields CDR1 MNHNY and CDR2 SVGAGI (reference sequence). This CDR3 has 15 amino acids. The CDR3 reads CASSTQGPSWEKLFF. The CDR3 region has the DNA TGTGCCAGCAGCACGCAGGGTCCCTCTTGGGAAAAACTGTTTTTT.

This clone appeared a few times. V and J are TRBV7-9 and TRBJ1-1; weak D call: TRBD1 (5 bases). CDR1 SEHNR and CDR2 FQNEAQ come from the germline V gene (reference sequence). The CDR3 is 11 residues long. Trimming cost V 6 bases and J 6 bases, with 8 bases left between them. The CDR3 nucleotides read TGTGCCAGCAGGGAGGGGCCTGAAGCTTTCTTT. It specifies CASREGPEAFF.

As concerns this clone: The sample contains more than one DNA sequence encoding this CDR3. This chain uses TRBV7-2 with TRBJ2-7, with D possibly TRBD2 on 6 matching bases. V gave up 5 bases and J gave up 6 bases, with 14 bases separating them. The CDR3 spans 13 residues. Germline values: CDR1 SGHTA, CDR2 FQGNSA. The CDR3 DNA reads as TGTGCCAGCAGCCTGGTTAGGGGAGGCGAGCAGTACTTC. Its translation: CASSLVRGGEQYF.

The chain joins TRBV28 to TRBJ1-2, with unresolved D. Trimming removed 3 bases from V and 4 bases from J, with 6 bases in between. The CDR3 contains 12 residues. Looked up from germline, CDR1 is MDHEN and CDR2 is SYDVKM. CDR3 protein: CASSFRSYGYTF. CDR3 sequence (DNA): TGTGCCAGCAGTTTCCGGTCCTATGGCTACACCTTC.

The J gene is TRBJ1-5, the V gene TRBV5-1; TRBD1 matches at 7 bases. The CDR3 has 14 residues. CDR1 SGHRS and CDR2 YFSETQ come from the germline V gene. The trim removed 4 bases at V and 2 bases at J, leaving 3 bases unmatched. CDR3 coding DNA: TGCGCCAGCAGCGAGGGGACAGGCAATCAGCCCCAGCATTTT. Translating it yields CASSEGTGNQPQHF. The variable domain in full, with the rest retrieved from reference TRBV5-1 and TRBJ1-5, is KAGVTQTPRYLIKTRGQQVTLSCSPISGHRSVSWYQQTPGQGLQFLFEYFSETQRNKGNFPGRFSGRQFSNSRSEMNVSTLELGDSALYLCASSEGTGNQPQHFGDGTRLSIL.

This rearrangement joins TRBV28 to TRBJ1-6; no definite D call. Trimming shortened V by 6 bases and J by 9 bases, and 15 bases separated the two germline ends. Germline V gene lookup returns CDR1 MDHEN and CDR2 SYDVKM. The CDR3 contains 14 residues. The CDR3 protein is CASSPSGNSSPLHF. In nucleotides, the CDR3 is TGTGCCAGCAGCCCCTCCGGGAATAGTTCACCCCTCCACTTT.

This clone is a singleton in its sample. V gene TRBV29-1 combines with J gene TRBJ2-3; no definite D call. The CDR3 spans 15 residues. Trimming left V 5 bases short and J 4 bases short, with 19 bases between. In germline, CDR1 is SQVTM, CDR2 ANQGSEA. The CDR3 coding sequence is TGCAGCGTTCCCTTAGCCGTAAGTCTAGCAGATACGCAGTATTTT. Residues: CSVPLAVSLADTQYF.

This chain uses TRBV10-1 with TRBJ2-1; D possibly corresponds to TRBD2 (7 bases). CDR3 length: 15 amino acids. V lost 6 bases, J lost 7 bases, and 19 bases lay in between. Germline values: CDR1 WNHNN, CDR2 SYGVQD (reference sequence). The CDR3 DNA reads as TGCGCCAGCAGCCCTCCGGAAGGGGGGGGGAATGAGCAGTTCTTC. Translated, it gives CASSPPEGGGNEQFF.

The chain couples TRBV24-1 to TRBJ1-2; 7 bases match TRBD1. The CDR3 has 14 amino acids. Germline V gene sequence: CDR1 KGHDR, CDR2 SFDVKD. J gave up 4 bases and V 4 bases, and 5 bases lay outside the gene matches. The CDR3 region has the DNA TGTGCCACCAGTGAAATTGGACAGGCCTATGGCTACACCTTC. Translating gives CATSEIGQAYGYTF.

This clone occurred a few times. This chain connects TRBV25-1 to TRBJ1-5, with D perhaps matching TRBD1 (6 bases). The germline V and J ends were trimmed by 8 bases and 6 bases, with 17 bases remaining between them. CDR1 and CDR2 (germline): MGHDK, SYGVNS. This CDR3 has 14 residues. CDR3 region: CASRGAGGLQPQHF. The CDR3 DNA reads TGTGCCAGCCGCGGAGCTGGGGGCCTTCAGCCCCAGCATTTT. Combining the CDR3 with reference TRBV25-1 and TRBJ1-5 gives the whole variable domain EADIYQTPRYLVIGTGKKITLECSQTMGHDKMYWYQQDPGMELHLIHYSYGVNSTEKGDLSSESTVSRIRTEHFPLTLESARPSHTSQYLCASRGAGGLQPQHFGDGTRLSIL.

The chain links TRBV19 to TRBJ1-4, with D possibly being TRBD1 (6 bases). CDR3 size: 13 residues. V lost 4 bases, J lost 5 bases, and 8 bases lay in between. Germline V gene data show CDR1 as LNHDA and CDR2 as SQIVND (reference sequence). CDR3 loop: CASSTGTNEKLFF. Here the CDR3 DNA reads TGTGCCAGTAGTACCGGGACAAATGAAAAACTGTTTTTT.

The genes are TRBV24-1 and TRBJ2-7, with D perhaps TRBD2 (6 bases). The CDR3 is made up of 13 amino acids. Per germline, CDR1 KGHDR and CDR2 SFDVKD. The germline V and J ends were trimmed by 4 bases and 5 bases, with 11 bases remaining between them. This chain's CDR3 is CATSEAGRNEQYF. CDR3 DNA sequence: TGTGCCACCAGTGAGGCGGGAAGGAACGAGCAGTACTTC.

V usage is TRBV5-1 and J usage is TRBJ1-3; 8 positions match TRBD1. CDR3 length: 15 residues. With V trimmed by 4 bases and J by 4 bases, 7 bases remained unmatched. Germline V gene lookup returns CDR1 SGHRS and CDR2 YFSETQ. The CDR3 reads CASSIQGARGNTIYF. The CDR3 nucleotides are TGCGCCAGCAGCATTCAGGGGGCTCGAGGAAACACCATATATTTT.

The chain joins TRBV28 to TRBJ2-1; possible D gene TRBD2, 6 bases. The V gene lost 9 bases and the J gene lost 0 bases, with 12 bases spanning the gap. CDR3 length equals 14 residues. Germline CDR1 MDHEN, CDR2 SYDVKM. The CDR3 DNA reads as TGTGCCAGTATTTTAGCGGACTCCTACAATGAGCAGTTCTTC. This sequence encodes CASILADSYNEQFF. The full variable domain, with the rest looked up from reference TRBV28 and TRBJ2-1, is DVKVTQSSRYLVKRTGEKVFLECVQDMDHENMFWYRQDPGLGLRLIYFSYDVKMKEKGDIPEGYSVSREKKERFSLILESASTNQTSMYLCASILADSYNEQFFGPGTRLTVL.